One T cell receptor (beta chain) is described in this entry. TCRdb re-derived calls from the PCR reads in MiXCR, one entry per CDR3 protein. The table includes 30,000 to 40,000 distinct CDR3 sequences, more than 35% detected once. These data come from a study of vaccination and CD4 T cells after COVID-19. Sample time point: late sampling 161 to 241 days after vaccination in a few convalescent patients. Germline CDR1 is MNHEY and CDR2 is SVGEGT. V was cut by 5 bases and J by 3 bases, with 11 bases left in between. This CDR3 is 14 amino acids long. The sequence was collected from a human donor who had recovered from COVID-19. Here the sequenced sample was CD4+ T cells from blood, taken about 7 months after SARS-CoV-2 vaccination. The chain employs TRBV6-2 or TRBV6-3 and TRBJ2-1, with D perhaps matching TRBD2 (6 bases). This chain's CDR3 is CASSTGTYYNEQFF. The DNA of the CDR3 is TGTGCCAGCAGTACGGGGACTTACTACAATGAGCAGTTCTTC.